The 13 T cell receptor beta chains reported below all come from one sample, sequenced in a study of blood T cell repertoires in COVID-19. The method was immunoSEQ multiplex PCR; TCRdb's version includes in-frame clones alone and lacks a portion of them. The sample gives around 64,000 clones, 79% of which show up once; over 3% is in the top ten. The sequencing input was peripheral blood. Receptor source: a man aged 60-69 years with acute or convalescent COVID-19.

The chain joins TRBV5-6 to TRBJ2-2; no definite D call. Germline CDR1 and CDR2: SGHDT and YYEEEE. CDR3 length: 13 residues. Trimming took off 4 bases at V and 5 bases at J, with 9 bases between the two ends. The CDR3 is CASSLTNTGELFF. Written as DNA, the CDR3 is TGTGCCAGCAGCCTCACTAATACCGGGGAGCTGTTTTTT.

V and J are TRBV13 and TRBJ1-6, with 7 bases identical to TRBD1. This CDR3 has 15 amino acids. Germline CDR1 is PRHDT and CDR2 is FYEKMQ (reference sequence). V trimming: 4 bases; J trimming: 8 bases; junction bases outside the gene matches: 8. In nucleotides, the CDR3 is TGTGCCAGCAGCTCCAGACAGGGAAATGATTCACCCCTCCACTTT. Its protein product is CASSSRQGNDSPLHF.

The chain's CDR3 is CASRIPRREKNEQFF. DNA of the CDR3: TGTGCCAGCAGAATCCCCCGACGGGAGAAGAATGAGCAGTTCTTC. V usage is TRBV28 and J usage is TRBJ2-1; maybe TRBD2 (6 bases). The CDR3 length is 15 residues. Trimming pared 6 bases from V and 7 bases from J, leaving 19 bases between. CDR1 is MDHEN and CDR2 is SYDVKM in the germline V gene.

The chain employs TRBV5-1 and TRBJ1-1; D unresolved. Trimming removed 0 bases at V and 0 bases at J, with 3 bases between. CDR1 and CDR2 (germline): SGHRS, YFSETQ. The CDR3 spans 13 residues. The CDR3, as DNA: TGCGCCAGCAGCTTGGGGCTGAACACTGAAGCTTTCTTT. Amino acids: CASSLGLNTEAFF. Filled out from reference TRBV5-1 and TRBJ1-1, the complete variable domain reads KAGVTQTPRYLIKTRGQQVTLSCSPISGHRSVSWYQQTPGQGLQFLFEYFSETQRNKGNFPGRFSGRQFSNSRSEMNVSTLELGDSALYLCASSLGLNTEAFFGQGTRLTVV.

The rearrangement joins TRBV18 to TRBJ2-7; tentatively, D is TRBD1 (6 bases). The CDR3 length is 14 residues. CDR1 is KGHSH, CDR2 LQKENI, per germline. The ends were cut back, 3 bases at V and 3 bases at J, with 12 bases in the middle. The CDR3 region has the DNA TGTGCCAGCTCACCGGGGACACAACTCTACGAGCAGTACTTC. Its protein is CASSPGTQLYEQYF.

This chain connects TRBV15 to TRBJ2-7, with 7 nucleotides matching TRBD1. Trimming removed 1 base from V and 3 bases from J; junction bases left unmatched: 3. The CDR3 is 14 residues long. Germline V gene lookup returns CDR1 LNHNV and CDR2 YYDKDF (reference sequence). CDR3 coding DNA: TGTGCCACCAGCAGAGGGGACAGCTTCTACGAGCAGTACTTC. It translates to CATSRGDSFYEQYF.

This chain joins TRBV6-1 and TRBJ2-1, with TRBD2 matching over 13 bases. The CDR3 is made up of 18 amino acids. The trim removed 3 bases at V and 4 bases at J, leaving 9 bases unmatched. CDR1 and CDR2 from the germline V gene are MNHNS and SASEGT. CDR3 sequence reads: CASSDGIPGLAGYNEQFF. The CDR3 DNA reads as TGTGCCAGCAGTGACGGTATACCGGGACTAGCGGGATACAATGAGCAGTTCTTC.

The chain carries TRBV6-1 and TRBJ2-7; 10 positions agree with TRBD1. The CDR3 consists of 14 residues. V gave up 4 bases and J gave up 4 bases; unmatched junction bases: 4. The V gene's germline CDR1 is MNHNS and CDR2 SASEGT. Here the CDR3 reads CASSADRGRYEQYF. The CDR3 region has the DNA TGTGCCAGCAGTGCGGACAGGGGGAGATACGAGCAGTACTTC.

The genes are TRBV3-1 (or the pseudogene TRBV3-2) and TRBJ1-1; 9 positions agree with TRBD1. CDR3 length: 12 residues. Germline V lookup: CDR1 LGHDT, CDR2 YNNKEL (reference sequence). V gave up 3 bases and J gave up 7 bases; unmatched junction bases: 0. Here the CDR3 reads CASSQDRGEAFF. DNA for the CDR3: TGTGCCAGCAGCCAGGACAGGGGTGAAGCTTTCTTT.

A few counts support this clone. This sequence joins TRBV28 and TRBJ1-2, with D perhaps matching TRBD1 (6 bases). CDR1 and CDR2 (germline): MDHEN, SYDVKM. Trimming left V 8 bases short and J 6 bases short, with 25 bases between. This CDR3 has 16 amino acids. The CDR3, as DNA: TGTGCCAGCCACCGACAGGTTACCACGGGGCAAAATGGCTACACCTTC. Protein product: CASHRQVTTGQNGYTF.

The chain recombines TRBV4-1 with TRBJ2-1; D perhaps matches TRBD1 (6 bases). The CDR3 extends over 13 amino acids. Germline CDR1 is MGHRA and CDR2 is YSYEKL. Trimming shortened V by 0 bases and J by 10 bases, and 10 bases separated the two germline ends. For the CDR3, the DNA is TGCGCCAGCAGCCAAGAACAGGGCCTAGAGCAGTTCTTC. Its translation: CASSQEQGLEQFF.

The chain uses TRBV25-1 and TRBJ1-2; 8 bases are a match to TRBD1. CDR3 length: 16 residues. The V and J ends lost 1 base and 3 bases, in that order; junction bases with no gene match: 7. CDR1 is MGHDK and CDR2 is SYGVNS in the germline V gene. The CDR3, as DNA: TGTGCCAGCAGTGAATTGGGGGCAGGGGGCCACTATGGCTACACCTTC. Translated: CASSELGAGGHYGYTF.

This clone was picked up a small number of times. The chain recombines TRBV7-2 with TRBJ1-1; no clear D gene. The CDR3 spans 13 residues. Trimming shortened V by 5 bases and J by 4 bases, and 11 bases separated the two germline ends. Germline V gene lookup returns CDR1 SGHTA and CDR2 FQGNSA. The CDR3 is CASSLGGGTEAFF. CDR3 DNA: TGTGCCAGCAGCCTCGGTGGCGGCACTGAAGCTTTCTTT.